This T cell receptor beta chain was sequenced during a study of spatial heterogeneity in lung cancer. As for the study in general: Among detected sequences, beta-chain ones consistently exceeded alpha-chain ones in number.

The CDR3 totals 13 residues. Germline values: CDR1 SGHTA, CDR2 FQGTGA. V was clipped by 8 bases and J by 9 bases, with 20 bases between them. This sample's time point: sample taken at primary tumor resection. There were 72 donors, all of them untreated patients with early-stage non-small cell lung cancer. Sequencing was performed on whole RNA extracted from tumor and nontumor lung tissue, or from frozen PBMC, and the material was left unsorted. Each TCR cDNA molecule carried a unique molecular identifier. TCRdb independently ran MiXCR on the 5' RACE reads; one entry per CDR3 protein. The sample lists roughly 40,000 distinct CDR3 sequences, under 7.5% occurring once.

Sample: PBMCs, taken at surgery. This clonotype was obtained from a female donor with early-stage non-small cell lung cancer. The chain joins TRBV7-3 to TRBJ2-7; D unresolved. DNA of the CDR3: TGTGCCAGCGGCGCAGGACCTGCCTCATCGCAGTACTTC. Translation: CASGAGPASSQYF.